Here is one TCR beta chain with its context. Its specificity is unknown. This record belongs to a study of T cell clusters in autoimmune cytopenias. Overall study results and limits: Primary autoimmune cytopenia patients appeared to lack physiological T cell clusters present in healthy donors.

The CDR3 sequence is 15 residues long. TRB amplification used approximately 250 ng of peripheral blood genomic DNA. TRB was amplified by touch-down multiplex PCR, primer pools A and B combined. TCRdb reprocessed the multiplex PCR reads, with one entry per CDR3 protein and no DNA. The sample totals about 15,000 distinct CDR3 sequences. The sample was also reused in another study, on T cell repertoires in aging, cancer and after chemotherapy.

The chain combines TRBV21-1 with TRBJ2-7; lacking DNA, the TRBD1 call made by TCRdb goes unchecked. TRBV21-1 is listed as a pseudogene. The sample taken for sequencing was peripheral blood. The sequence came from a human donor in good health. The CDR3 reads CASSKPKTAVYEQYF.